The text below deals with one T cell receptor (beta chain). Its antigen remains undetermined. Base qualities are not recorded, but no much larger clone differs from it by a single base. This entry is derived from a study of blood T cell repertoires in COVID-19 (dated by TCRdb to about 2020). At the level of the whole study: The collaborator samples originated in the United States, Italy and Spain and spanned the acute and convalescent phases of COVID-19. Deeply sampled blood TCRbeta repertoires from subjects exposed to, actively infected with, or recovered from COVID-19 were included in the dataset. Nearly every sample came with metadata listing a de-identified subject ID, COVID-19 status, age in years and sex. Where available, HLA class I and class II types were obtained from metadata supplied by the sample provider rather than from assay-based typing. The prospective study material was composed of cDNA or gDNA derived from T cells, B-cell-depleted T cells, or PBMCs. The samples were drawn from two sources: the first 160 participants of the ongoing ImmuneRACE study, and fewer than 1,500 subjects contributed by 6 global collaborators. The repertoires were released in a freely available public database meant as a resource for research on the immune response to SARS-CoV-2. Broader findings and caveats from the paper: The amount of clinical and demographic metadata varied by source and participant and was provided uncurated.

Whole blood was collected in K2EDTA tubes by collaborating institutions according to the institutions' own protocols. For TCRbeta analysis, collaborators shipped samples as frozen whole blood, isolated PBMCs, or DNA extracted from either of those sample types. The immunoSEQ Assay, a bias-controlled multiplex PCR, was used to amplify TCRbeta CDR3 regions from genomic DNA. Turning to the authors' computational methods: The number of nucleated cells in each sample was estimated by amplification of reference gene primers within the assay. To quantify the absolute abundance of each unique TCRbeta CDR3 rearrangement, sequence reads were collapsed and filtered. Productive Simpson clonality was computed per sample as the square root of Simpson's diversity index over productive rearrangements. This immuneACCESS table, as held by TCRdb, lists in-frame sequences with V and J called but not all clones. Of the missing ones, under half trace to an unresolved V gene in checked studies; the others have no known cause. That table gives V, J and clone size, and the DNA gave D and trimming. A total of 100,000 to 120,000 clones appear in this sample, over 75% of them only once. More than 3.5% of the sample is in the top ten clones.

CDR1 and CDR2 are read off the germline V gene as SGHRS and YFSETQ. Taken from cysteine to phenylalanine, the CDR3 has 18 residues. The read is trimmed to its CDR3 DNA, 54 bases read in frame from base 1. A distance of 17 bases separates the germline ends of V and J, which lose 4 bases and 0 bases respectively. Sample: peripheral blood. The sequence was collected from a woman aged 70 to 79 with acute or convalescent COVID-19. The rearranged segments are TRBV5-1 and TRBJ2-6; tentative D gene TRBD1, with 6 bases matching. Read as DNA, the sequence is TGCGCCAGCAGCCGTACCGGGACATTCAACTCTGGGGCCAACGTCCTGACTTTC. This gives the protein CASSRTGTFNSGANVLTF.